The 13 T cell receptor beta chains in this list originate from one sample, sequenced in a study of shared clonotypes between healthy human individuals. Clones were read by immunoSEQ multiplex PCR, and TCRdb kept only the in-frame ones, dropping some. The sample contains around 2,000,000 clones, roughly 94% of which appear only once. Sample: naive CD4+ T cells sorted from blood. Subset noted: CD45RA+ positively selected. These receptors originate from a man aged 18 to 29 in good health.

V gene TRBV7-6 combines with J gene TRBJ2-5; 7 bases align to TRBD2. There are 16 residues in the CDR3. Trimming removed 4 bases from V and 5 bases from J; junction bases left unmatched: 13. Germline loops: CDR1 SGHVS, CDR2 FNYEAQ. The CDR3 region is CASSSGWSGVGETQYF. CDR3 bases: TGTGCCAGCAGCTCCGGGTGGAGCGGGGTTGGGGAGACCCAGTACTTC.

To note about this clone: The sample contains more than one DNA sequence encoding this CDR3. The chain employs TRBV6-6 and TRBJ2-7; 9 bases align to TRBD1. The CDR3 contains 15 residues. Germline CDR1 reads MNHNY; CDR2 reads SVGAGI (reference sequence). J was trimmed by 1 base and V by 2 bases; bases with no gene match: 3. This CDR3 is CASSYPGQGSYEQYF. Written as DNA, the CDR3 is TGTGCCAGCAGTTACCCGGGACAGGGATCCTACGAGCAGTACTTC.

The V call is TRBV4-3, the J call TRBJ1-1; D is possibly TRBD1 (5 bases). The length of the CDR3 is 17 residues. The germline CDR1 and CDR2 sequences are LGHNA and YSLEER. V shed 3 bases and J shed 4 bases, with 21 bases lying between them. DNA of the CDR3: TGCGCCAGCAGCCAGGGAGCAGGGATGGTCCTGGGCACTGAAGCTTTCTTT. As protein: CASSQGAGMVLGTEAFF.

The chain combines TRBV10-3 with TRBJ2-4; D not resolved. Germline CDR1 ENHRY, CDR2 SYGVKD. V lost 2 bases, J lost 1 base, and 9 bases lay in between. This CDR3 spans 15 amino acids. The chain's CDR3 is CAISEDPSAKNIQYF. For the CDR3, the DNA is TGTGCCATCAGTGAGGACCCATCGGCCAAAAACATTCAGTACTTC.

The V call is TRBV5-4, the J call TRBJ2-3; 8 nucleotides match TRBD2. The CDR3 covers 16 residues. CDR1 is SGHNT, CDR2 YYREEE, per germline (reference sequence). The V gene end was trimmed by 1 base and the J gene end by 5 bases; junction bases not matched to a gene: 9. CDR3 sequence reads: CASSLPSSGRIDTQYF. DNA of the CDR3: TGTGCCAGCAGCTTGCCATCCAGCGGGAGAATAGATACGCAGTATTTT.

To note about this clone: Other DNA sequences in this specimen translate into the identical CDR3. This sequence joins TRBV10-3 and TRBJ1-2; 7 positions agree with TRBD1. The CDR3 is 13 amino acids. Per the germline V gene, CDR1 is ENHRY and CDR2 is SYGVKD. Trimming cost V 6 bases and J 4 bases; bases outside gene matches: 5. The CDR3 nucleotides are TGTGCCATCAGCGAAGACAGGGCCTATGGCTACACCTTC. Amino acid sequence: CAISEDRAYGYTF.

The V call is TRBV13, the J call TRBJ2-1; a weak D match, TRBD2 (6 bases). Trimming cost V 3 bases and J 2 bases, with 8 bases left between them. Germline CDR1 reads PRHDT; CDR2 reads FYEKMQ (reference sequence). This CDR3 has 14 amino acids. As DNA, the CDR3 is TGTGCCAGCAGCTTGGGGACTCCCTACAATGAGCAGTTCTTC. Translation: CASSLGTPYNEQFF.

This chain joins TRBV11-2 and TRBJ2-3; D ambiguous. The CDR3 runs 14 residues. V was cut by 1 base and J by 4 bases, with 9 bases left in between. CDR1 SGHAT and CDR2 FQNNGV come from the germline V gene. CDR3 sequence (DNA): TGTGCCAGCAGCTTAGTTCCCCGGGCAGATACGCAGTATTTT. This gives the protein CASSLVPRADTQYF.

This sequence joins TRBV30 and TRBJ2-4; D is possibly TRBD2 (7 bases). This CDR3 is built from 15 residues. The V end was cut by 5 bases, the J end by 6 bases, with 20 bases between. The germline CDR1 and CDR2 sequences are GTSNPN and SVGIG (reference sequence). CDR3 amino acids: CAWDRGGAPLNIQYF. CDR3 bases: TGTGCCTGGGATCGTGGGGGGGCACCGTTAAACATTCAGTACTTC.

Details on this clone: The same CDR3 can be traced to other DNA sequences in this sample. This chain joins TRBV11-3 and TRBJ2-1; perhaps D is TRBD1 or TRBD2 (5 bases each). V was cut by 0 bases and J by 10 bases, with 7 bases left in between. The CDR3 spans 12 residues. Germline V gene sequence: CDR1 SGHNT, CDR2 YENEEA. Here the CDR3 reads CASSLDRDEQFF. CDR3 bases: TGTGCCAGCAGCTTAGACCGGGACGAGCAGTTCTTC.

V usage is TRBV6-9 and J usage is TRBJ2-5, with a weak D call TRBD2 (6 bases). Germline V lookup: CDR1 MNHGY, CDR2 SVAAGI. This CDR3 has 11 amino acids. V shed 9 bases and J shed 4 bases, with 9 bases lying between them. The CDR3 reads CASTSPETQYF. Here the CDR3 DNA reads TGTGCCAGTACTAGCCCAGAGACCCAGTACTTC.

For this clone: This CDR3 is also generated by other DNA sequences in the sample. This chain uses TRBV18 with TRBJ2-2, with 7 positions matching TRBD1. The V gene's germline CDR1 is KGHSH and CDR2 LQKENI. V lost 6 bases and J lost 0; bases outside the gene matches: 4. The CDR3 covers 15 residues. This CDR3 reads CASSAGTANTGELFF. The CDR3 DNA reads TGTGCCAGCTCGGCCGGGACAGCGAACACCGGGGAGCTGTTTTTT.

The chain carries TRBV7-8 and TRBJ1-3; D is undetermined. The CDR3 has 20 residues. V was trimmed by 5 bases and J by 3 bases, leaving 29 bases between them. Germline loops: CDR1 SGHVS, CDR2 FQNEAQ. The CDR3 region has the DNA TGTGCCAGCAGCCCGGTTAGGGCCAGACCCCGACCTAGCGGTGGAAACACCATATATTTT. This codes for CASSPVRARPRPSGGNTIYF.